These 20 T cell receptor beta chains were sequenced from one sample in a study of blood T cell repertoires in COVID-19. The data were produced by immunoSEQ multiplex PCR, yet TCRdb's version contains in-frame clones alone and is incomplete. The sample contains approximately 240,000 clones, roughly 88% of which appear only once. The sample taken for sequencing was peripheral blood. The receptors originated from a woman aged 40 to 49 who had recovered from COVID-19.

The chain links TRBV6-5 to TRBJ1-6; tentative D call: TRBD1 (6 bases). Per the germline V gene, CDR1 is MNHEY and CDR2 is SVGAGI. The V end lost 3 bases, the J end lost 7 bases, and 13 bases lay between the germline ends. The CDR3 loop spans 15 amino acids. The CDR3 sequence: CASSYGDTINSPLHF. The CDR3 nucleotides read TGTGCCAGCAGTTATGGGGACACCATAAATTCACCCCTCCACTTT.

The chain carries TRBV19 and TRBJ2-1, with a weak D call TRBD2 (5 bases). Germline V gene data show CDR1 as LNHDA and CDR2 as SQIVND (reference sequence). The V end lost 6 bases, the J end lost 0 bases, and 18 bases lay between the germline ends. This CDR3 is built from 17 residues. CDR3 sequence: CASRARGTSSSYNEQFF. The CDR3 DNA reads TGTGCCAGTAGGGCCCGGGGAACGTCTAGCTCCTACAATGAGCAGTTCTTC.

The V gene is TRBV7-2, the J gene TRBJ1-4, with D tentatively TRBD1 (5 bases). CDR3 length equals 16 residues. Trimming stripped 5 bases from V and 0 bases from J, with 13 bases between. Germline CDR1 SGHTA, CDR2 FQGNSA. The CDR3 nucleotides read TGTGCCAGCAGCCCAGAAAGGGGCGCAACTAATGAAAAACTGTTTTTT. It is translated as CASSPERGATNEKLFF.

This chain uses TRBV5-4 with TRBJ2-1; TRBD2 agrees at 11 bases. The CDR3 consists of 20 residues. Germline V gene sequence: CDR1 SGHNT, CDR2 YYREEE (reference sequence). Trimming at V came to 3 bases and at J to 7 bases, leaving 21 bases not matched to a gene. The CDR3 protein is CASSSLSLSITSGSGNEQFF. The CDR3 DNA is TGTGCCAGCAGCTCTCTCTCATTGAGTATTACTAGCGGGAGTGGTAATGAGCAGTTCTTC.

V is TRBV3-1 (or the pseudogene TRBV3-2) and J is TRBJ1-3; D possibly corresponds to TRBD1 (6 bases). Germline V lookup: CDR1 LGHDT, CDR2 YNNKEL (reference sequence). The CDR3 loop spans 16 amino acids. Trimming pared 5 bases from V and 3 bases from J, leaving 17 bases between. CDR3 nucleotide sequence: TGTGCCAGCAGCGTTCTTGGGGGGGCCCGTGGAAACACCATATATTTT. It specifies CASSVLGGARGNTIYF.

This chain connects TRBV28 to TRBJ1-2, with TRBD1 identical over 9 bases. CDR1 is MDHEN, CDR2 SYDVKM, per germline. V shed 7 bases and J 3 bases; nucleotides not matched to a gene: 3. CDR3 length: 13 residues. The CDR3 region is CASKQGADYGYTF. The CDR3 DNA reads TGTGCCAGCAAACAGGGGGCGGACTATGGCTACACCTTC.

This chain connects TRBV19 to TRBJ1-3; D call uncertain. The CDR3 loop spans 14 amino acids. From germline, CDR1 is LNHDA and CDR2 SQIVND (reference sequence). V gave up 5 bases and J gave up 0 bases, with 8 bases separating them. This chain's CDR3 is CASSENGSGNTIYF. CDR3 nucleotide sequence: TGTGCCAGTAGTGAGAACGGCTCTGGAAACACCATATATTTT.

This clone has only one observation. The chain combines TRBV18 with TRBJ2-4; TRBD2 might be the D (6 bases). The CDR3 loop spans 18 amino acids. Germline CDR1 is KGHSH and CDR2 is LQKENI. V lost 3 bases and J 0 bases, leaving 18 bases between the germline ends. CDR3 sequence: CASSPRTTRILAKNIQYF. CDR3 nucleotides: TGTGCCAGCTCACCGCGGACTACAAGGATACTAGCCAAAAACATTCAGTACTTC.

The chain uses TRBV4-2 and TRBJ1-6; 11 nucleotides line up with TRBD1. The V and J ends lost 5 bases and 7 bases, in that order; junction bases with no gene match: 16. Germline values: CDR1 LGHNA, CDR2 YNFKEQ. The CDR3 totals 19 residues. The CDR3, as DNA: TGTGCCAGCAGCGCCGGACAGGGGGCTGGGCAGGGGAGGAATTCACCCCTCCACTTT. Translating it yields CASSAGQGAGQGRNSPLHF.

The chain uses TRBV5-6 and TRBJ2-2; D gene uncertain. Trimming shortened V by 1 base and J by 7 bases, and 11 bases separated the two germline ends. The CDR3 spans 14 residues. CDR1 and CDR2 (germline): SGHDT, YYEEEE. This CDR3 is CASSLYSTYGELFF. The CDR3 nucleotides read TGTGCCAGCAGCTTGTACAGTACTTACGGGGAGCTGTTTTTT.

V gene TRBV4-1 combines with J gene TRBJ1-2, with D unclear. Trimming took off 0 bases at V and 4 bases at J, with 15 bases between the two ends. Germline V gene data show CDR1 as MGHRA and CDR2 as YSYEKL. This CDR3 spans 16 amino acids. DNA of the CDR3: TGCGCCAGCAGCCAAGATAAAGGTGGTTGGGCCTATGGCTACACCTTC. Protein product: CASSQDKGGWAYGYTF.

The CDR3 reads CASSPAGELFF. CDR3 DNA: TGTGCCAGCAGCCCGGCCGGGGAGCTGTTTTTT. The gene calls are TRBV7-9 and TRBJ2-2; D is unclear. The CDR3 has 11 residues. The germline V and J ends were trimmed by 5 bases and 6 bases, with 4 bases remaining between them. Germline V gene sequence: CDR1 SEHNR, CDR2 FQNEAQ (reference sequence). Together with reference TRBV7-9 and TRBJ2-2, the CDR3 gives the full variable domain: DTGVSQNPRHKITKRGQNVTFRCDPISEHNRLYWYRQTLGQGPEFLTYFQNEAQLEKSRLLSDRFSAERPKGSFSTLEIQRTEQGDSAMYLCASSPAGELFFGEGSRLTVL.

The V and J genes are TRBV19 and TRBJ1-5; D is uncertain. The CDR3 runs to 18 residues. V was clipped by 0 bases and J by 0 bases, with 15 bases between them. The germline gives CDR1 LNHDA, CDR2 SQIVND (reference sequence). CDR3 DNA: TGTGCCAGTAGTATAGAGGGCAGGCTTTCCTTTAGCAATCAGCCCCAGCATTTT. Amino acid sequence: CASSIEGRLSFSNQPQHF.

J is TRBJ2-5 and V is TRBV7-9, with 7 nucleotides matching TRBD2. Germline V gene lookup returns CDR1 SEHNR and CDR2 FQNEAQ (reference sequence). V lost 8 bases, J lost 5 bases, and 2 bases stayed unmatched. The CDR3 is made up of 11 amino acids. The CDR3 DNA sequence: TGTGCCAGCGGGGGGGATGAGACCCAGTACTTC. Translated: CASGGDETQYF.

The chain joins TRBV5-4 to TRBJ1-2; TRBD1 matches at 8 bases. In germline, CDR1 is SGHNT, CDR2 YYREEE (reference sequence). This CDR3 spans 13 amino acids. Losses at the gene ends were 6 bases for V and 2 bases for J; bases not matched to a gene: 3. CDR3 loop: CASTRQGNYGYTF. CDR3 DNA sequence: TGTGCCAGCACACGACAGGGGAACTATGGCTACACCTTC.

The V and J genes are TRBV4-2 and TRBJ1-5, with D maybe TRBD1 (5 bases). This CDR3 has 14 amino acids. The V end was cut by 0 bases, the J end by 7 bases, with 10 bases between. CDR1 is LGHNA and CDR2 is YNFKEQ in the germline V gene. CDR3 DNA: TGTGCCAGCAGCCAAGATGGGGGGTACCAGCCCCAGCATTTT. Translation: CASSQDGGYQPQHF.

The chain employs TRBV5-4 and TRBJ2-2; the match to TRBD1 covers 8 bases. Germline CDR1 is SGHNT and CDR2 is YYREEE (reference sequence). This CDR3 contains 15 residues. V lost 4 bases, J lost 0 bases, and 2 bases stayed unmatched. The CDR3 loop is CASSQTGANTGELFF. For the CDR3, the DNA is TGTGCCAGCAGCCAGACAGGGGCGAACACCGGGGAGCTGTTTTTT.

V is TRBV9 and J is TRBJ1-2, with D hard to call. The CDR3 totals 14 residues. With 4 bases removed from V and 6 bases from J, the gap between germline ends came to 16 bases. In germline, CDR1 is SGDLS, CDR2 YYNGEE. CDR3 sequence reads: CASSQGIGSHGYTF. The CDR3 nucleotides read TGTGCCAGCAGCCAAGGTATCGGGAGCCATGGCTACACCTTC.

This chain joins TRBV24-1 and TRBJ2-4; 7 nucleotides match TRBD2. The CDR3 spans 15 residues. Germline V lookup: CDR1 KGHDR, CDR2 SFDVKD. V lost 2 bases to trimming and J lost 0 bases; unmatched junction nucleotides: 0. CDR3 in DNA: TGTGCCACCAGTGATTCGGGGGGAGCCAAAAACATTCAGTACTTC. Translated, it gives CATSDSGGAKNIQYF.

This clone has just a few counts. V usage is TRBV10-3 and J usage is TRBJ1-5; the D gene is possibly TRBD1 (5 bases). Germline CDR1 is ENHRY and CDR2 is SYGVKD. The CDR3 is 13 residues long. With 6 bases removed from V and 6 bases from J, the gap between germline ends came to 12 bases. The CDR3 spells CAIRGAPGQPQHF. CDR3 sequence (DNA): TGTGCCATCAGAGGGGCGCCGGGTCAGCCCCAGCATTTT.